The rows below give T cell receptor beta chains drawn from one sample of a study of CD8+CD57+ T cells in acquired aplastic anemia. A single record per CDR3 protein comes from TCRdb applying MiXCR to the reads. The data contain about 190,000 distinct CDR3 sequences, 54% of them singletons. The sample comprised sorted CD4+, CD8+, or CD8+CD57+ T cells (not recorded which) from PBMCs. The receptors derive from a human donor in good health, serving as a control. Both conserved end residues are part of each CDR3. D genes are given only for firm matches. Clone size is not always given. Where it is, it says once, few, many or a class for expanded clones.

>TRBJ1-6|TRBV5-4|many|-
CASSLQWANSPLHF
TGTGCCAGCAGCTTGCAGTGGGCTAATTCACCCCTCCACTTT
>TRBJ2-5|TRBV10-3|-|TRBD1
CAISGAGTGKSSKETQYF
TGTGCCATCAGTGGGGCCGGGACAGGGAAAAGTTCCAAAGAGACCCAGTACTTC
>TRBJ2-7|TRBV19|-|TRBD1
CASSIDGAGGDEQYF
TGTGCCAGTAGTATAGATGGGGCAGGGGGCGACGAGCAGTACTTC
>TRBJ2-2|TRBV7-2|-|-
CASSPEFTGELFF
TGTGCCAGCAGTCCGGAGTTCACCGGGGAGCTGTTTTTT
>TRBJ1-2|TRBV4-3|-|-
CVSSQDLEQGRQGYTF
TGCGTCAGCAGCCAAGATTTAGAACAGGGAAGGCAAGGCTACACCTTC
>TRBJ2-5|TRBV10-3|-|TRBD2
CAIKSGGARQETQYF
TGTGCCATCAAGAGCGGGGGGGCCCGCCAAGAGACCCAGTACTTC
>TRBJ2-1|TRBV5-1|-|-
CANGQYNEQFF
TGTGCCAACGGACAGTACAATGAGCAGTTCTTC
>TRBJ2-3|TRBV24-1|many|-
CATSVPTGTDTQYF
TGTGCCACCAGTGTACCGACTGGTACAGATACGCAGTATTTT
>TRBJ2-2|TRBV6-2/TRBV6-3|-|-
CASSSPGRTNTGELSF
TGTGCCAGCAGTTCCCCGGGACGGACCAACACCGGGGAGCTGTCTTTT
>TRBJ1-5|TRBV24-1|-|-
CATSDLLSFTADQPQHF
TGTGCCACCAGTGATTTGCTCAGTTTTACGGCTGATCAGCCCCAGCATTTT
>TRBJ1-6|TRBV20-1|many|-
CSARDVTRVGNSPLHF
TGCAGTGCTAGAGACGTTACCAGGGTTGGTAATTCACCCCTCCACTTT
>TRBJ2-7|TRBV7-7|-|-
CASSFTVRGEQYF
TGTGCCAGCAGCTTCACAGTTCGTGGCGAGCAGTACTTC
>TRBJ1-4|TRBV7-3|many|-
CASSLWGGEKLFF
TGTGCCAGCAGCTTATGGGGGGGGGAAAAACTGTTTTTT
>TRBJ1-1|TRBV28|-|-
CASSRRNRDTEAFF
TGTGCCAGCAGTAGGAGGAACCGGGACACTGAAGCTTTCTTT
>TRBJ2-3|TRBV25-1|-|TRBD2
CASRAGLATDTQYF
TGTGCCAGCAGGGCGGGACTAGCCACAGATACGCAGTATTTT
>TRBJ2-7|TRBV5-1|many|TRBD1
CASSLGGTGKYEQYF
TGCGCCAGCAGCTTGGGGGGGACAGGGAAGTACGAGCAGTACTTC
>TRBJ1-4|TRBV12-3/TRBV12-4|-|-
CASSEYTGTNEKLFF
TGTGCCAGCAGTGAATATACAGGCACTAATGAAAAACTGTTTTTT
>TRBJ2-3|TRBV14|-|TRBD1
CASSQKDRGFPTDTQYF
TGTGCCAGCAGCCAAAAGGACAGGGGATTCCCCACAGATACGCAGTATTTT
>TRBJ2-5|TRBV29-1|once|TRBD1
CSVLTGGQETQYF
TGCAGCGTTTTAACAGGGGGCCAAGAGACCCAGTACTTC
>TRBJ2-5|TRBV9|-|-
CASSVGPRETQYF
TGTGCCAGCAGCGTAGGGCCAAGGGAGACCCAGTACTTC
>TRBJ2-3|TRBV7-9|many|TRBD1
CASSQGTDETDTQYF
TGTGCCAGCAGCCAAGGGACAGACGAGACAGATACGCAGTATTTT
>TRBJ1-5|TRBV10-3|once|-
CAIREGLSNQPQHF
TGTGCCATCAGGGAAGGTTTGAGCAATCAGCCCCAGCATTTT
>TRBJ1-5|TRBV15|-|-
CATSRVGWDQPQHF
TGTGCCACCAGCAGAGTTGGTTGGGATCAGCCCCAGCATTTT
>TRBJ2-7|TRBV2|-|-
CASSEAQEGQYF
TGTGCCAGCAGTGAAGCACAGGAAGGGCAGTACTTC
>TRBJ1-2|TRBV10-3|-|TRBD1
CASRTAGTGKANYGYTF
TGTGCCAGCCGAACCGCCGGGACAGGGAAGGCTAACTATGGCTACACCTTC
>TRBJ2-7|TRBV6-5|many|-
CASSSTGSSYEQYF
TGTGCCAGCAGTTCGACTGGAAGCTCCTACGAGCAGTACTTC
>TRBJ1-6|TRBV4-2|once|-
CASSQDFGGLNSPLHF
TGTGCCAGCAGCCAAGATTTCGGGGGTCTAAATTCACCCCTCCACTTT
>TRBJ1-5|TRBV19|-|TRBD1
CASSILGQASNQPQHF
TGTGCCAGTAGTATTCTGGGACAGGCTAGCAATCAGCCCCAGCATTTT
>TRBJ2-5|TRBV24-1|many|-
CATSDPGSGMAETQYF
TGTGCCACCAGTGACCCCGGGTCGGGGATGGCGGAGACCCAGTACTTC
>TRBJ2-1|TRBV14|many|TRBD1
CASSHGQGARGARHNEQFF
TGTGCCAGCAGCCACGGACAGGGGGCCCGAGGAGCCAGGCACAATGAGCAGTTCTTC
>TRBJ1-6|TRBV25-1|once|TRBD1
CASAGPTSRQGGSYNSPLHF
TGTGCCAGCGCCGGACCTACATCTCGACAGGGAGGTTCCTATAATTCACCCCTCCACTTT
>TRBJ2-7|TRBV7-6|few|-
CASSRTEGTEQYF
TGTGCCAGCAGCCGGACGGAGGGAACCGAGCAGTACTTC
>TRBJ2-7|TRBV20-1|-|-
CSARGYSAEYEQYF
TGCAGTGCTAGAGGATATAGCGCAGAGTACGAGCAGTACTTC
>TRBJ2-1|TRBV7-2|many|TRBD2
CASSFVSGGAYNEQFF
TGTGCCAGCAGCTTCGTTAGCGGGGGGGCCTACAATGAGCAGTTCTTC
>TRBJ1-2|TRBV20-1|many|-
CSANYGYTF
TGCAGTGCTAACTATGGCTACACCTTC
>TRBJ1-1|TRBV2|-|-
CASSLRTEAFF
TGTGCCAGCAGCCTCAGGACTGAAGCTTTCTTT
>TRBJ1-1|TRBV20-1|many|-
CSGGGNTEAFF
TGCAGTGGGGGTGGAAACACTGAAGCTTTCTTT
>TRBJ2-2|TRBV9|-|-
CASRRALNTGELFF
TGTGCCAGCCGGCGGGCGTTGAACACCGGGGAGCTGTTTTTT
>TRBJ1-2|TRBV5-5|-|-
CASSVDLGGYTF
TGTGCCAGCAGCGTGGACCTGGGTGGCTACACCTTC
>TRBJ2-1|TRBV20-1|few|TRBD2
CSATLAGGPNEQFF
TGCAGTGCGACTCTAGCGGGGGGGCCGAATGAGCAGTTCTTC
>TRBJ2-1|TRBV10-2|-|TRBD1
CASNAGTGVSYDEQFF
TGCGCCAGCAACGCCGGGACAGGGGTCTCCTACGATGAGCAGTTCTTC
>TRBJ1-2|TRBV2|-|TRBD1
CATGTGANYGYTF
TGTGCCACCGGGACAGGGGCTAACTATGGCTACACCTTC
>TRBJ1-5|TRBV10-3|-|-
CAISEPRQPQHF
TGTGCCATCAGTGAGCCCCGGCAGCCCCAGCATTTT
>TRBJ1-2|TRBV29-1|-|-
CSDRDTANYGYTF
TGCAGCGACCGGGACACCGCTAACTATGGCTACACCTTC
>TRBJ1-5|TRBV24-1|-|TRBD1
CATSDMTGNSNQPQHF
TGTGCCACCAGTGACATGACAGGGAATAGCAATCAGCCCCAGCATTTT
>TRBJ2-7|TRBV19|-|-
CASSRTAPYEQYF
TGTGCCAGTAGTCGGACAGCCCCCTACGAGCAGTACTTC
>TRBJ2-1|TRBV5-6|many|-
CASSLAGPRDEQFF
TGTGCCAGCAGCTTGGCAGGGCCTCGGGATGAGCAGTTCTTC
>TRBJ2-5|TRBV6-1|many|TRBD2
CASTGGTTLWETQYF
TGTGCCAGCACCGGAGGGACTACACTTTGGGAGACCCAGTACTTC
>TRBJ1-4|TRBV7-9|many|-
CASSFNNEKLFF
TGTGCCAGCAGCTTCAACAATGAAAAACTGTTTTTT
>TRBJ1-6|TRBV7-6|-|-
CASSDNRSGTPLHF
TGTGCCAGCAGCGACAACAGATCGGGAACACCCCTCCACTTT